Presented here are 29 T cell receptor beta chains from one specimen sequenced in a study of neurological immune-mediated disorders. TCRdb re-called the 5' RACE reads with MiXCR, one entry per CDR3 protein. Of tens of thousands of distinct CDR3 sequences listed, around a tenth are singletons. Sequenced sample: PBMCs. The receptor source for this set is a man between 40 and 49 years old in good health.

In its sample, this clonotype was seen many times. This chain joins TRBV5-1 and TRBJ2-7; 12 bases map to TRBD2. V trimming: 3 bases; J trimming: 6 bases; junction bases outside the gene matches: 7. CDR1 and CDR2 (germline): SGHRS, YFSETQ. CDR3 length equals 15 residues. CDR3 sequence reads: CASSSTSGGPGEQYF. DNA of the CDR3: TGCGCCAGCAGCTCGACTAGCGGGGGACCTGGCGAGCAGTACTTC.

This clonotype was detected many times. This chain uses TRBV3-1 with TRBJ1-2; no reliable D call. The V end lost 0 bases, the J end lost 8 bases, and 10 bases lay between the germline ends. The CDR3 is 13 residues long. CDR1 LGHDT and CDR2 YNNKEL come from the germline V gene (reference sequence). The CDR3 bases are TGTGCCAGCAGCCAAGATTTAAGGAGCGGCTACACCTTC. Translating gives CASSQDLRSGYTF.

This clonotype showed up many times. This chain joins TRBV6-5 and TRBJ1-1; D is undetermined. V lost 6 bases to trimming and J lost 1 base, with 12 bases between them. Per the germline V gene, CDR1 is MNHEY and CDR2 is SVGAGI. CDR3 length equals 14 residues. This chain's CDR3 is CASRRLDANTEAFF. CDR3 DNA: TGTGCCAGCAGAAGACTGGATGCGAACACTGAAGCTTTCTTT.

This clonotype was observed many times. This chain uses TRBV4-2 with TRBJ2-2; D assignment may be TRBD1 or TRBD2 (5 bases each). The CDR3 consists of 16 residues. Germline V gene data show CDR1 as LGHNA and CDR2 as YNFKEQ. Trimming took 0 bases from V and 4 from J, leaving 12 bases between them. The CDR3 bases are TGTGCCAGCAGCCAAGACGAGTCAGGGAGCACCGGGGAGCTGTTTTTT. Protein: CASSQDESGSTGELFF.

This clonotype was recorded a few times. A single base separates this from a much larger clone, so it may be a read error. This sequence joins TRBV25-1 and TRBJ2-5, with D unclear. Trimming removed 3 bases from V and 5 bases from J, with 4 bases in between. Germline CDR1 reads MGHDK; CDR2 reads SYGVNS. This CDR3 spans 11 amino acids. The DNA of the CDR3 is TGTGCCAGCAGTGATCGGGAGACCCAGTACTTC. Translated, it gives CASSDRETQYF.

This rearrangement joins TRBV18 to TRBJ2-5, with 8 bases lining up with TRBD2. Trimming at V came to 3 bases and at J to 3 bases, leaving 12 bases not matched to a gene. Germline loops: CDR1 KGHSH, CDR2 LQKENI. The CDR3 spans 17 residues. The CDR3 loop is CASSPLLPVLAEETQYF. The DNA for the CDR3 is TGTGCCAGCTCACCTCTACTCCCGGTACTAGCGGAAGAGACCCAGTACTTC.

This clonotype came up many times. The CDR3 protein is CASSELSGNTIYF. CDR3 in DNA: TGTGCCAGCAGTGAACTCTCTGGAAACACCATATATTTT. This rearrangement joins TRBV2 to TRBJ1-3; no definite D call. Germline V gene lookup returns CDR1 SNHLY and CDR2 FYNNEI. The CDR3 consists of 13 residues. The V end was cut by 2 bases, the J end by 0 bases, with 2 bases between.

Many counts were recorded for this clonotype. The rearrangement joins TRBV3-1 to TRBJ2-1; 11 bases map to TRBD2. This CDR3 region has 18 residues. The V segment lost 0 bases and the J segment 3 bases; nucleotides outside the gene matches: 7. CDR1 is LGHDT, CDR2 YNNKEL, per germline (reference sequence). CDR3 in amino acids: CASSQESLAGGSYNEQFF. In nucleotides, the CDR3 is TGTGCCAGCAGCCAAGAGTCCCTAGCGGGAGGAAGCTACAATGAGCAGTTCTTC.

This clonotype was detected many times. The chain is built from TRBV20-1 and TRBJ2-1; 12 bases are shared with TRBD2. The ends lost 5 bases at V and 2 bases at J; junction bases unmatched: 7. The CDR3 is 16 amino acids. From germline, CDR1 is DFQATT and CDR2 SNEGSKA (reference sequence). This CDR3 is CSAPLLAGGTYNEQFF. Here the CDR3 DNA reads TGCAGTGCTCCACTACTAGCGGGAGGAACCTACAATGAGCAGTTCTTC.

This clonotype was counted at least ten times. In nucleotides, the CDR3 is TGCAGTGCTTACGTACCGGGACTAGCGGGGGCGACGAACACCGGGGAGCTGTTTTTT. Translation: CSAYVPGLAGATNTGELFF. The chain has TRBV20-1 and TRBJ2-2; 14 nucleotides align to TRBD2. After removal of 5 bases from V and 0 bases from J, the junction contained 11 bases not matched to a gene. This CDR3 contains 19 residues. From germline, CDR1 is DFQATT and CDR2 SNEGSKA (reference sequence).

This clonotype was detected a few times. The chain links TRBV29-1 to TRBJ2-1, with D unresolved. The V end was cut by 6 bases, the J end by 4 bases, with 13 bases between. CDR1 and CDR2 (germline): SQVTM, ANQGSEA. The CDR3 is 13 residues long. The CDR3: CSVLPWAYNEQFF. The CDR3 bases are TGCAGCGTCCTCCCTTGGGCGTACAATGAGCAGTTCTTC.

In its sample, this clonotype was seen many times. V gene TRBV21-1 combines with J gene TRBJ2-1; the D call TRBD2 from the table was never checked on the DNA. TRBV21-1 constitutes a pseudogene. There are 16 residues in the CDR3. The CDR3 is CASSSPDGRALNEQFF. The CDR3 bases are TGTGCCAGCAGTTCCCCAGACGGGAGGGCCTTGAATGAGCAGTTCTTC.

This clonotype occurred many times. V and J are TRBV27 and TRBJ2-1; D unresolved. Trimming removed 3 bases from V and 12 bases from J, with 9 bases in between. Germline-derived CDR1 and CDR2 are MNHEY and SMNVEV (reference sequence). This CDR3 is built from 11 residues. This CDR3 reads CASSFGQVQFF. The CDR3 DNA is TGTGCCAGCAGTTTTGGTCAGGTGCAGTTCTTC.

This clonotype turned up a few times. The rearrangement links TRBV19 to TRBJ1-4; D remains ambiguous. The germline V and J ends were trimmed by 2 bases and 5 bases, with 12 bases remaining between them. The CDR3 has 15 residues. Germline loops: CDR1 LNHDA, CDR2 SQIVND (reference sequence). CDR3 in amino acids: CASSIRAGPNEKLFF. The CDR3 DNA is TGTGCCAGTAGTATAAGAGCCGGGCCGAATGAAAAACTGTTTTTT.

This clonotype was counted many times. The rearrangement joins TRBV9 to TRBJ2-1, with 14 bases that match TRBD2. With 3 bases clipped from V and 4 bases from J, the junction kept 9 bases outside the gene matches. Germline V CDR1 and CDR2: SGDLS, YYNGEE. The CDR3 has 18 residues. In DNA, the CDR3 is TGTGCCAGCAGCGGACTAGCGGGAGGGCCCTCCGGGTACAATGAGCAGTTCTTC. Encoded protein: CASSGLAGGPSGYNEQFF.

V usage is TRBV6-5 and J usage is TRBJ2-3; the match to TRBD2 covers 9 bases. There are 19 residues in the CDR3. Unmatched junction bases numbered 10, after V lost 0 bases and J lost 0 bases. Germline V gene data show CDR1 as MNHEY and CDR2 as SVGAGI. The CDR3 region has the DNA TGTGCCAGCAGTTACTCGATGCGGGGGGGCCCCGGTAGCACAGATACGCAGTATTTT. It specifies CASSYSMRGGPGSTDTQYF.

This clonotype was observed many times. The chain recombines TRBV9 with TRBJ2-3, with a tentative D call TRBD2 (6 bases). The CDR3 runs 14 residues. Germline lookup yields CDR1 SGDLS and CDR2 YYNGEE. The V and J ends lost 10 bases and 2 bases respectively, with 17 bases between them. CDR3 DNA: TGTGCCCGATGGAGGGACGGACACACAGATACGCAGTATTTT. The encoded protein is CARWRDGHTDTQYF. The entire variable domain, with the rest obtained from reference TRBV9 and TRBJ2-3, is as follows: DSGVTQTPKHLITATGQRVTLRCSPRSGDLSVYWYQQSLDQGLQFLIQYYNGEERAKGNILERFSAQQFPDLHSELNLSSLELGDSALYFCARWRDGHTDTQYFGPGTRLTVL.

At least ten counts were recorded for this clonotype. V is TRBV27 and J is TRBJ2-5, with D possibly matching TRBD2 (6 bases). V gave up 4 bases and J gave up 2 bases, with 14 bases separating them. Germline-derived CDR1 and CDR2 are MNHEY and SMNVEV (reference sequence). The CDR3 sequence is 15 residues long. The CDR3 spells CASSSNGGVQETQYF. CDR3 DNA sequence: TGTGCCAGCAGTTCCAATGGAGGGGTGCAAGAGACCCAGTACTTC.

At least ten counts were recorded for this clonotype. The chain links TRBV20-1 to TRBJ2-3; TRBD2 agrees at 8 bases. The CDR3 runs 15 residues. Germline V gene data show CDR1 as DFQATT and CDR2 as SNEGSKA (reference sequence). V lost 2 bases and J lost 3; bases outside the gene matches: 7. The CDR3 DNA sequence: TGCAGTGCTAGATGGGGCGCGGGGGGTACAGATACGCAGTATTTT. It specifies CSARWGAGGTDTQYF.

This clonotype was seen many times. The V call is TRBV10-3, the J call TRBJ2-6; no firm D call. The germline CDR1 and CDR2 sequences are ENHRY and SYGVKD. The CDR3 loop spans 18 amino acids. V was clipped by 6 bases and J by 0 bases, with 18 bases between them. The CDR3 DNA sequence: TGTGCCATCAGACCCGGACGGCATGAGTCCTCTGGGGCCAACGTCCTGACTTTC. Its translation is CAIRPGRHESSGANVLTF.

Many counts were recorded for this clonotype. The chain links TRBV20-1 to TRBJ1-1; perhaps TRBD1 as D (5 bases). The CDR3 loop spans 16 amino acids. Trimming removed 5 bases from V and 1 base from J, with 20 bases in between. Looked up from germline, CDR1 is DFQATT and CDR2 is SNEGSKA (reference sequence). DNA for the CDR3: TGCAGTGCTTCTCAACCTTTCGGCGGGACGAACACTGAAGCTTTCTTT. This encodes CSASQPFGGTNTEAFF.

The sample holds many counts of this clonotype. The V gene is TRBV7-2, the J gene TRBJ2-3; TRBD2 agrees at 14 bases. The germline V gene encodes CDR1 SGHTA and CDR2 FQGNSA. V was pared by 4 bases and J by 8 bases, with 5 bases of the junction left unmatched. CDR3 length: 15 residues. CDR3 bases: TGTGCCAGCAGCTGGACTAGCGGGGGGCCAGGTACGCAGTATTTT. The encoded protein is CASSWTSGGPGTQYF.

This clonotype was counted a few times. The V gene is TRBV11-2, the J gene TRBJ2-1; D may be TRBD1 (5 bases). This CDR3 comprises 16 residues. CDR1 is SGHAT and CDR2 is FQNNGV in the germline V gene. The V end was cut by 5 bases, the J end by 3 bases, with 17 bases between. CDR3 bases: TGTGCCAGCAGCGACCTCCCAGGGAAAGTCTACAATGAGCAGTTCTTC. It encodes CASSDLPGKVYNEQFF.

This clonotype was seen many times. V gene TRBV7-9 combines with J gene TRBJ2-7; 9 bases are a match to TRBD1. With V trimmed by 5 bases and J by 3 bases, 11 bases remained unmatched. CDR3 length: 16 amino acids. Germline values: CDR1 SEHNR, CDR2 FQNEAQ (reference sequence). The DNA of the CDR3 is TGTGCCAGCAGCAAGACGGGACGGGACAGGGACTACGAGCAGTACTTC. Residues: CASSKTGRDRDYEQYF.

This clonotype has a count of ten or more. The junction departs from germline at one end; a sequencing error may be responsible. The chain carries TRBV29-1 and TRBJ2-6; 11 positions match TRBD1. The CDR3 contains 14 residues. Germline values: CDR1 SQVTM, CDR2 ANQGSEA. The CDR3 here is CSVVTGTGGNVLTF. The CDR3 region has the DNA TGCAGCGTTGTCACCGGGACAGGGGGCAACGTCCTGACTTTC.

There are many counts of this clonotype. The genes are TRBV20-1 and TRBJ2-5; 10 bases line up with TRBD2. CDR1 and CDR2 from the germline V gene are DFQATT and SNEGSKA (reference sequence). The CDR3 is made up of 16 amino acids. The V segment lost 1 base and the J segment 5 bases; nucleotides outside the gene matches: 10. The CDR3 coding sequence is TGCAGTGCTAGAGGGAGTAGCGGGGGGCCTGGGGAGACCCAGTACTTC. Protein sequence: CSARGSSGGPGETQYF.

Ten or more counts support this clonotype. This chain joins TRBV12-3 or TRBV12-4 and TRBJ1-1; weak D call: TRBD1 (5 bases). V lost 8 bases to trimming and J lost 9 bases, with 16 bases between them. The CDR3 covers 12 residues. The CDR3 region has the DNA TGTGCCAGCGCTAAATCAGGGACTAAAGCTTTCTTT. Residues: CASAKSGTKAFF.

This clonotype showed up many times. The chain has TRBV11-2 and TRBJ2-3, with 9 bases fitting TRBD2. Germline trimming cut 6 bases from V and 1 base from J; bases unmatched to any gene: 11. The CDR3 is 17 residues long. Germline CDR1 is SGHAT and CDR2 is FQNNGV. The CDR3 DNA reads as TGTGCCAGCAGACAGATCCCCCAGCGGGGGGGCACAGATACGCAGTATTTT. This sequence encodes CASRQIPQRGGTDTQYF.

This clonotype was recorded many times. The chain links TRBV16 to TRBJ1-2; TRBD1 might be the D (5 bases). The germline V and J ends were trimmed by 0 bases and 6 bases, with 11 bases remaining between them. This CDR3 comprises 14 residues. Per germline, CDR1 KGHSY and CDR2 FQNENV. This CDR3 is CASSQSTGGDGYTF. In DNA form, the CDR3 reads TGTGCCAGCAGCCAATCGACCGGGGGTGATGGCTACACCTTC.